Each of the 21 T cell receptor beta chains below was sequenced from the same sample in a study of blood T cell repertoires in COVID-19. Assay: immunoSEQ multiplex PCR; the TCRdb copy retains only in-frame clones and omits some. The sample includes over 300,000 clones, around 90% of them seen just once. Sample: peripheral blood. These TCRs come from a man between 18 and 35 years old with active or convalescent COVID-19.

The rearrangement links TRBV5-1 to TRBJ1-4; possible D gene TRBD1, 6 bases. Between the trimmed V and J ends, which lost 1 base and 8 bases, there was a span of 21 bases. The CDR3 is 17 amino acids. The V gene's germline CDR1 is SGHRS and CDR2 YFSETQ. The CDR3 DNA reads TGCGCCAGCAGCTTGACCCCCGTAACAGGGTTCTCGGAAAAACTGTTTTTT. Translation gives CASSLTPVTGFSEKLFF.

The rearrangement links TRBV14 to TRBJ2-3; TRBD1 matches 8 bases. This CDR3 is built from 15 residues. The germline CDR1 and CDR2 sequences are SGHDN and FVKESK. The junction had 10 bases not matched to a gene; V was cut back by 8 bases and J by 3 bases. CDR3 in amino acids: CASGEDRAVTDTQYF. Here the CDR3 DNA reads TGTGCCAGCGGCGAGGACAGGGCGGTGACAGATACGCAGTATTTT.

The chain couples TRBV11-2 to TRBJ1-2; 9 positions match TRBD1. Germline loops: CDR1 SGHAT, CDR2 FQNNGV. CDR3 length: 15 residues. V lost 4 bases to trimming and J lost 2 bases; unmatched junction nucleotides: 5. DNA of the CDR3: TGTGCCAGCAGCTCTGCGGACAGGGGAAACTATGGCTACACCTTC. It codes for CASSSADRGNYGYTF.

The chain links TRBV6-6 to TRBJ1-2; 9 bases fit TRBD1. The germline gives CDR1 MNHNY, CDR2 SVGAGI (reference sequence). This CDR3 has 15 residues. V dropped 5 bases and J dropped 3; count of bases not matched to a gene: 7. The CDR3 protein is CASSKDRGLDYGYTF. CDR3 DNA sequence: TGTGCCAGCAGTAAGGACAGGGGACTTGACTATGGCTACACCTTC.

The chain links TRBV7-3 to TRBJ1-1; D perhaps matches TRBD1 (6 bases). Trimming removed 5 bases at V and 4 bases at J, with 14 bases between. Germline CDR1 and CDR2: SGHTA and FQGTGA. The CDR3 has 14 amino acids. CDR3: CASSTSGQATEAFF. The DNA of the CDR3 is TGTGCCAGCAGCACGTCGGGACAAGCCACTGAAGCTTTCTTT. Complete variable domain (other parts from reference TRBV7-3 and TRBJ1-1): GAGVSQTPSNKVTEKGKYVELRCDPISGHTALYWYRQSLGQGPEFLIYFQGTGAADDSGLPNDRFFAVRPEGSVSTLKIQRTERGDSAVYLCASSTSGQATEAFFGQGTRLTVV.

The chain has TRBV5-5 and TRBJ2-2; 7 nucleotides match TRBD1. After removal of 4 bases from V and 6 bases from J, the junction contained 12 bases not matched to a gene. CDR1 is SGHKS and CDR2 is YYEKEE in the germline V gene (reference sequence). The CDR3 is 16 amino acids. CDR3 nucleotide sequence: TGTGCCAGCAGCCTAAGACAGGGCCCCTTCGCCGGGGAGCTGTTTTTT. It translates to CASSLRQGPFAGELFF.

The chain recombines TRBV19 with TRBJ2-7; the D is unclear. Germline V gene lookup returns CDR1 LNHDA and CDR2 SQIVND (reference sequence). The CDR3 extends over 14 amino acids. V lost 0 bases to trimming and J lost 3 bases, with 9 bases between them. The CDR3 DNA follows: TGTGCCAGTAGTATAGAGTTATTCGGCTACGAGCAGTACTTC. Amino acid sequence: CASSIELFGYEQYF. Looking up the rest from reference TRBV19 and TRBJ2-7 gives the full variable domain: DGGITQSPKYLFRKEGQNVTLSCEQNLNHDAMYWYRQDPGQGLRLIYYSQIVNDFQKGDIAEGYSVSREKKESFPLTVTSAQKNPTAFYLCASSIELFGYEQYFGPGTRLTVT.

The CDR3 reads CASSSGLQETQYF. DNA for the CDR3: TGTGCCAGCTCATCGGGACTCCAAGAGACCCAGTACTTC. J is TRBJ2-5 and V is TRBV18; possible D gene TRBD2, 6 bases. V was shortened by 5 bases and J by 1 base, with 8 bases between the two germline ends. CDR1 is KGHSH and CDR2 is LQKENI in the germline V gene. The CDR3 loop spans 13 amino acids.

The J gene is TRBJ1-1, the V gene TRBV18; 10 bases line up with TRBD1. Germline assignment: CDR1 KGHSH and CDR2 LQKENI. The CDR3 length is 17 residues. V shed 3 bases and J 5 bases; nucleotides not matched to a gene: 12. CDR3 region: CASSPTFTGQGSTEAFF. CDR3 DNA: TGTGCCAGCTCACCGACCTTCACGGGACAGGGGTCTACTGAAGCTTTCTTT.

This clone was seen a single time. The J gene is TRBJ2-1, the V gene TRBV24-1; possibly TRBD2 for D (5 bases). CDR3 size: 14 residues. Trimming pared 10 bases from V and 4 bases from J, leaving 16 bases between. The germline V gene encodes CDR1 KGHDR and CDR2 SFDVKD. In DNA, the CDR3 is TGTGCCACTTCAAAAGATACTAGATACAATGAGCAGTTCTTC. Translation gives CATSKDTRYNEQFF.

As regards this clone: Additional DNA sequences in this sample encode the identical CDR3. The gene calls are TRBV28 and TRBJ2-3; D is uncertain. V lost 9 bases to trimming and J lost 0 bases, with 4 bases between them. The CDR3 has 11 amino acids. Germline loops: CDR1 MDHEN, CDR2 SYDVKM. In DNA form, the CDR3 reads TGTGCCAGTCCTAGCACAGATACGCAGTATTTT. Protein sequence: CASPSTDTQYF.

This clone was found once. The V gene is TRBV21-1, the J gene TRBJ1-6; the table assigns TRBD1, which was not confirmed against the DNA. TRBV21-1 is termed a pseudogene. The CDR3 has 17 residues. CDR3 residues: CASSEGQVSDYNSPLHF. In DNA, the CDR3 is TGTGCCAGCAGCGAGGGACAGGTTTCCGACTATAATTCACCCCTCCACTTT.

This sequence joins TRBV3-1 (or the pseudogene TRBV3-2) and TRBJ2-4, with 8 nucleotides matching TRBD2. The CDR3 loop spans 14 amino acids. Germline loops: CDR1 LGHDT, CDR2 YNNKEL (reference sequence). V was clipped by 0 bases and J by 8 bases; unmatched bases: 3. The CDR3 sequence: CASSQDVSGDIQYF. The CDR3 DNA is TGTGCCAGCAGCCAAGATGTTAGCGGGGACATTCAGTACTTC.

This clone was detected only a few times. The chain employs TRBV27 and TRBJ2-1; 8 positions match TRBD2. The CDR3 totals 16 residues. V trimming: 7 bases; J trimming: 10 bases; junction bases outside the gene matches: 18. Germline V gene lookup returns CDR1 MNHEY and CDR2 SMNVEV (reference sequence). In DNA, the CDR3 is TGTGCCAGCACCCAGATTATAGGGACTAGTTCTCGAGAGCAGTTCTTC. Protein product: CASTQIIGTSSREQFF.

The chain uses TRBV15 and TRBJ2-5, with 10 bases identical to TRBD2. CDR1 LNHNV and CDR2 YYDKDF come from the germline V gene (reference sequence). The CDR3 has 19 amino acids. V was clipped by 1 base and J by 5 bases; unmatched bases: 16. For the CDR3, the DNA is TGTGCCACCAGCAGAGCACTAGCGGGGAAGAAATACCCTCGGGAGACCCAGTACTTC. Translation gives CATSRALAGKKYPRETQYF.

Written as DNA, the CDR3 is TGCGCCAGCAGTGAGGAAGCGACAGGGAAAGGCTACGAGCAGTACTTC. Encoded protein: CASSEEATGKGYEQYF. The V and J genes are TRBV10-1 and TRBJ2-7; 7 nucleotides line up with TRBD1. This CDR3 has 16 residues. Germline V gene sequence: CDR1 WNHNN, CDR2 SYGVQD (reference sequence). Trimming at V came to 2 bases and at J to 3 bases, leaving 10 bases not matched to a gene.

The V call is TRBV27, the J call TRBJ1-3; 8 positions agree with TRBD1. With 8 bases clipped from V and 4 bases from J, the junction kept 7 bases outside the gene matches. Germline loops: CDR1 MNHEY, CDR2 SMNVEV (reference sequence). The CDR3 covers 14 residues. The CDR3 spells CASRTGSSGNTIYF. The DNA of the CDR3 is TGTGCCAGCCGGACAGGGTCTTCGGGAAACACCATATATTTT.

This clone was counted a single time. V usage is TRBV7-3 and J usage is TRBJ1-2; no firm D call. Trimming pared 0 bases from V and 1 base from J, leaving 9 bases between. The CDR3 has 15 amino acids. Germline lookup yields CDR1 SGHTA and CDR2 FQGTGA. The CDR3 protein is CASSLTHTINYGYTF. CDR3 bases: TGTGCCAGCAGCTTAACTCACACGATTAACTATGGCTACACCTTC.

This chain connects TRBV11-3 to TRBJ2-3; 13 nucleotides agree with TRBD2. CDR1 is SGHNT, CDR2 YENEEA, per germline. This CDR3 comprises 16 residues. Trimming removed 5 bases from V and 1 base from J; junction bases left unmatched: 3. DNA for the CDR3: TGTGCCAGCAGCCCAGGGACTAGCGGGGGCACAGATACGCAGTATTTT. This encodes CASSPGTSGGTDTQYF.

V is TRBV5-1 and J is TRBJ2-7; D perhaps matches TRBD2 (5 bases). V was cut by 6 bases and J by 2 bases, with 15 bases left in between. The CDR3 runs 14 residues. Germline V gene lookup returns CDR1 SGHRS and CDR2 YFSETQ. The DNA for the CDR3 is TGCGCCAGCACCGTCTCCGGGGATACCTACGAGCAGTACTTC. Translating it yields CASTVSGDTYEQYF.

The chain carries TRBV18 and TRBJ1-6; no firm D call. The V gene lost 1 base and the J gene lost 5 bases, with 6 bases spanning the gap. The length of the CDR3 is 14 residues. From germline, CDR1 is KGHSH and CDR2 LQKENI. The CDR3 sequence is CASSPQTDNSPLHF. The CDR3 DNA reads as TGTGCCAGCTCACCACAAACTGATAATTCACCCCTCCACTTT.